The source of this T cell receptor beta chain is a study of T-cell reconstitution after alpha-beta-depleted transplantation in children (dated by TCRdb to about 2016). About the full investigation: The study quantitatively tracked T-cell immune reconstitution after TCRalphabeta/CD19-depleted allogeneic hematopoietic cell transplantation in children using TCR repertoire profiling.

Preparation of the library involved PCR. Sequencing relied on an Illumina HiSeq 2500. TCR library preparation used molecular barcoding, with unique molecular identifiers applied to normalize quantification of the TCRbeta repertoire. TCRdb reprocessing: public reads trimmed at Q25 with fastp, clones called with MiXCR, in-frame beta chains kept. Identical CDR3 protein sequences are pooled into one entry, listed with their most common genes and DNA. Present in this sample are about 500,000 distinct CDR3 sequences, about 33% of which were seen just once. Under 3% of the sample goes to the ten largest clones. Reading from cysteine to phenylalanine, the CDR3 counts 13 amino acids. Left in the record is the CDR3 DNA by itself, 39 bases read in frame from the first base. The junction carries 13 bases between V and J, which are trimmed by 4 bases and 4 bases respectively. From the germline V gene, CDR1 is SQVTM and CDR2 is ANQGSEA.

This clonotype appeared a few times. It lacks a known antigen. Base qualities are not provided; no much larger clone lies one nucleotide away. The chain couples TRBV29-1 to TRBJ2-5; matching of 5 bases hints at TRBD1 as the D gene. The receptor comes from a human donor who donated a stem cell graft to a child with aplastic anemia. The sample in question was PBMCs from the stem cell graft donor, obtained from the stem cell graft. At the DNA level, the sequence is TGCAGCGTTGTCCCCCCAGGGATAGAGACCCAGTACTTC. This sequence encodes CSVVPPGIETQYF.